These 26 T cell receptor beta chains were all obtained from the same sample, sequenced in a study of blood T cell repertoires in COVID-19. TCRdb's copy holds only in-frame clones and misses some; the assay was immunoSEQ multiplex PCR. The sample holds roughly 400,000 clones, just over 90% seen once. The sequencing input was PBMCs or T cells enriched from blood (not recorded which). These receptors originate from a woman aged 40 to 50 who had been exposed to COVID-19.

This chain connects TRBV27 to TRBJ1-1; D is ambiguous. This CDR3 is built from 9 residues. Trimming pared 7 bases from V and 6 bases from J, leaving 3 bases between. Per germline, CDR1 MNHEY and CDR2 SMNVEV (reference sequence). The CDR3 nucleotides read TGTGCCAGCATCTCTGAAGCTTTCTTT. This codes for CASISEAFF.

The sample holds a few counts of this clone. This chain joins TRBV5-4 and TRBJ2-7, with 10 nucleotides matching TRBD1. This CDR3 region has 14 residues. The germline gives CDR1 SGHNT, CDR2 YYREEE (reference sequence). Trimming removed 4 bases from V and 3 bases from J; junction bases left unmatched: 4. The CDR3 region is CASSPRDRGYEQYF. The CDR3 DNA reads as TGTGCCAGCAGCCCGCGGGACAGGGGCTACGAGCAGTACTTC.

CDR3 residues: CASATGLQETQYF. The CDR3, as DNA: TGTGCCAGTGCGACAGGTCTACAAGAGACCCAGTACTTC. The rearrangement joins TRBV19 to TRBJ2-5; maybe TRBD1 (6 bases). Trimming took off 8 bases at V and 2 bases at J, with 12 bases between the two ends. This CDR3 is 13 amino acids long. Germline V gene data show CDR1 as LNHDA and CDR2 as SQIVND (reference sequence).

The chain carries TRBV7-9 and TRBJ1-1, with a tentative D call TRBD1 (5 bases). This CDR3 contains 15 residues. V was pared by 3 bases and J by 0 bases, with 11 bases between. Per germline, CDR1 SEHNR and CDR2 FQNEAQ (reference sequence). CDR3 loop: CASSFRTNMNTEAFF. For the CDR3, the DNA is TGTGCCAGCAGCTTCCGGACAAATATGAACACTGAAGCTTTCTTT.

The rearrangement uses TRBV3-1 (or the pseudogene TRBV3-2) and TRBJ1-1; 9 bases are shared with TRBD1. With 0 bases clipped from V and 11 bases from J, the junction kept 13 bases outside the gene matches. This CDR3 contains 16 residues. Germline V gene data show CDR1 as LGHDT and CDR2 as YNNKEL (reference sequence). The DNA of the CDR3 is TGTGCCAGCAGCCAAGAAGCTTTAGGGGGACAGGGACGTGCTTTCTTT. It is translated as CASSQEALGGQGRAFF.

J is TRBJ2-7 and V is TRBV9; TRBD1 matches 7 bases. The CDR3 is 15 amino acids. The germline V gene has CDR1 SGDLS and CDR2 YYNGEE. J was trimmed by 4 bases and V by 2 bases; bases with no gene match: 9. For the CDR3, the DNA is TGTGCCAGCAGCGTGGGGTGGACAGGTGGTTACGAGCAGTACTTC. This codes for CASSVGWTGGYEQYF.

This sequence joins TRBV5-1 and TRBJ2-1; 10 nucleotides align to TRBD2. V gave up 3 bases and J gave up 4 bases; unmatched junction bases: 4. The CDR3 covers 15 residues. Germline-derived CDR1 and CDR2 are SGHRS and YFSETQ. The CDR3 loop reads CASSSGLAEYNEQFF. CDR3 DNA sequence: TGCGCCAGCAGCTCAGGACTAGCGGAATACAATGAGCAGTTCTTC.

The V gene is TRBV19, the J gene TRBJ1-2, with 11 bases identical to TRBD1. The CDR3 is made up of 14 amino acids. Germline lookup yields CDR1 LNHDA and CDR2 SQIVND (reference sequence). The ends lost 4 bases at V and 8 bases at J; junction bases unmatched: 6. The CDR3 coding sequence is TGTGCCAGTAGTACCGGGACAGGGGGTATGGGCTACACCTTC. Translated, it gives CASSTGTGGMGYTF.

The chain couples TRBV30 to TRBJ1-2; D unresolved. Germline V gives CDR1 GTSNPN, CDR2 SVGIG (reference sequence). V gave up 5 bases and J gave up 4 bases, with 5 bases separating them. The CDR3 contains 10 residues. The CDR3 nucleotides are TGTGCCTGGGAGGGCTATGGCTACACCTTC. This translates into CAWEGYGYTF. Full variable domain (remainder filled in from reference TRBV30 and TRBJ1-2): SQTIHQWPATLVQPVGSPLSLECTVEGTSNPNLYWYRQAAGRGLQLLFYSVGIGQISSEVPQNLSASRPQDRQFILSSKKLLLSDSGFYLCAWEGYGYTFGSGTRLTVV.

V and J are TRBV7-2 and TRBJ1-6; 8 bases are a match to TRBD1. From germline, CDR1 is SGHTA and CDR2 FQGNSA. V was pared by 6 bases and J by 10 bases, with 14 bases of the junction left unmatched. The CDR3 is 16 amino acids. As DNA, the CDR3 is TGTGCCAGCAGTTCCCAGGGGGCAGGCTCTGGCTCACCCCTCCACTTT. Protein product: CASSSQGAGSGSPLHF.

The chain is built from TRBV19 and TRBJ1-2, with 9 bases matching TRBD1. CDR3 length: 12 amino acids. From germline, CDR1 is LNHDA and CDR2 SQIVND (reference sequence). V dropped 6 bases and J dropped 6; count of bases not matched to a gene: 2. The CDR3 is CASRGDRDGYTF. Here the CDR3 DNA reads TGTGCCAGTAGGGGGGACAGGGATGGCTACACCTTC.

In DNA, the CDR3 is TGTGCCAGCAGCTTGGCAGGGGGAGCTAGCTACACCTTC. Translating gives CASSLAGGASYTF. V usage is TRBV7-9 and J usage is TRBJ1-2; TRBD1 aligns across 7 bases. The CDR3 contains 13 residues. The V segment lost 3 bases and the J segment 9 bases; nucleotides outside the gene matches: 7. CDR1 is SEHNR, CDR2 FQNEAQ, per germline (reference sequence).

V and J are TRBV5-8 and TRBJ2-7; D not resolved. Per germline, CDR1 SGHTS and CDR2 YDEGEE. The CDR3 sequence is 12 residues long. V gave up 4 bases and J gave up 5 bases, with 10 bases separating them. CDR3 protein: CASSPFRNEQYF. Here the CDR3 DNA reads TGTGCCAGCAGCCCTTTCAGGAACGAGCAGTACTTC.

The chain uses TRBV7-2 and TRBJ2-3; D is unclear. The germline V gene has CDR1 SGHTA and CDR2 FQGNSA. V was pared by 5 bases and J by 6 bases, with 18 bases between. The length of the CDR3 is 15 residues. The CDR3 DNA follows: TGTGCCAGCAGCACTACTATCTTTTCTCCGGATACGCAGTATTTT. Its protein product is CASSTTIFSPDTQYF. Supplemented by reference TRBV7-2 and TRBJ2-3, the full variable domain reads GAGVSQSPSNKVTEKGKDVELRCDPISGHTALYWYRQSLGQGLEFLIYFQGNSAPDKSGLPSDRFSAERTGGSVSTLTIQRTQQEDSAVYLCASSTTIFSPDTQYFGPGTRLTVL.

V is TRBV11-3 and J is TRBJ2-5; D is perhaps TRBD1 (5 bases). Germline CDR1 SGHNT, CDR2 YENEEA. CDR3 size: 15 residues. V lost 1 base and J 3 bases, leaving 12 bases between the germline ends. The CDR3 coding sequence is TGTGCCAGCAGCTTAGGGGGCGAGATGAAAGAGACCCAGTACTTC. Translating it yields CASSLGGEMKETQYF.

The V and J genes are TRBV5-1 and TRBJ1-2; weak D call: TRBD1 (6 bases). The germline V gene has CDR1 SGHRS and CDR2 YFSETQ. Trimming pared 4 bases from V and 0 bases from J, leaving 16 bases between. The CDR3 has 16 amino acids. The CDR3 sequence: CASSPGTFAANYGYTF. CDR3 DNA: TGCGCCAGCAGCCCCGGGACATTTGCAGCTAACTATGGCTACACCTTC. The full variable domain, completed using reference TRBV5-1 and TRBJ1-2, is KAGVTQTPRYLIKTRGQQVTLSCSPISGHRSVSWYQQTPGQGLQFLFEYFSETQRNKGNFPGRFSGRQFSNSRSEMNVSTLELGDSALYLCASSPGTFAANYGYTFGSGTRLTVV.

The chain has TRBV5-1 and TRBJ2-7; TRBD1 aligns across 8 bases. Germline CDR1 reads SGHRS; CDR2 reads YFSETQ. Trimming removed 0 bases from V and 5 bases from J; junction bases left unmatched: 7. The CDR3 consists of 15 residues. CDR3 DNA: TGCGCCAGCAGCTTGGGAGGACAGGGTGCGAACGAGCAGTACTTC. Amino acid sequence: CASSLGGQGANEQYF.

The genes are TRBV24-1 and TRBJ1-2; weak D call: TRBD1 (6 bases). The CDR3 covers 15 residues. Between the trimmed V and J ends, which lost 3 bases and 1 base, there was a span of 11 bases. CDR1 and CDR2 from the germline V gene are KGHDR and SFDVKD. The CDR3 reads CATSDTGTSNYGYTF. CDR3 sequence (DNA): TGTGCCACCAGTGATACCGGGACAAGTAACTATGGCTACACCTTC.

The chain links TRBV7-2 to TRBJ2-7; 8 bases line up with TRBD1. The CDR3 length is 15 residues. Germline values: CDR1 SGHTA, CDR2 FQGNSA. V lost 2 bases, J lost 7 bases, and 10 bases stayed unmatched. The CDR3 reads CASSLTWQGAREQYF. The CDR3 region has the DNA TGTGCCAGCAGCTTAACTTGGCAGGGGGCGCGAGAGCAGTACTTC. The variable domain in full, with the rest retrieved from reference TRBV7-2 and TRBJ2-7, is GAGVSQSPSNKVTEKGKDVELRCDPISGHTALYWYRQSLGQGLEFLIYFQGNSAPDKSGLPSDRFSAERTGGSVSTLTIQRTQQEDSAVYLCASSLTWQGAREQYFGPGTRLTVT.

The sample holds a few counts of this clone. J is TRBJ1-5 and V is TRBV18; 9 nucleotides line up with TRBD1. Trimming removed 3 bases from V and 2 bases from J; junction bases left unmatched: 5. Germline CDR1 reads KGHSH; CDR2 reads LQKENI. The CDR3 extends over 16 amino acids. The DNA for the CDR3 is TGTGCCAGCTCACCTACAGGGGGCGAGGGCAATCAGCCCCAGCATTTT. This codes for CASSPTGGEGNQPQHF.

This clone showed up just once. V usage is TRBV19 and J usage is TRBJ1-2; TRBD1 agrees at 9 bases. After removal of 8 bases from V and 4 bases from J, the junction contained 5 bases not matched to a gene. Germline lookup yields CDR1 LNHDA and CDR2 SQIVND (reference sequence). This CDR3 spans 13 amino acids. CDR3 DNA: TGTGCCAGTGGACAGGGGTCTGGCTATGGCTACACCTTC. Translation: CASGQGSGYGYTF.

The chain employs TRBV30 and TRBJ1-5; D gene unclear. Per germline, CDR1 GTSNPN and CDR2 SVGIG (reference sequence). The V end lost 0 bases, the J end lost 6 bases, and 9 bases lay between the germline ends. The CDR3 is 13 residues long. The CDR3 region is CAWSVLPGQPQHF. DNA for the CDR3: TGTGCCTGGAGTGTACTCCCGGGTCAGCCCCAGCATTTT. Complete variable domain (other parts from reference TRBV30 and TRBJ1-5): SQTIHQWPATLVQPVGSPLSLECTVEGTSNPNLYWYRQAAGRGLQLLFYSVGIGQISSEVPQNLSASRPQDRQFILSSKKLLLSDSGFYLCAWSVLPGQPQHFGDGTRLSIL.

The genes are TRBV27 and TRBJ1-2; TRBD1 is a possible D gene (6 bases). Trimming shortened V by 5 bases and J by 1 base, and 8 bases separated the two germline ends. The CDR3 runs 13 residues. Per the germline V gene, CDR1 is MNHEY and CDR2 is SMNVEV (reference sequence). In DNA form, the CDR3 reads TGTGCCAGCAGTAAACAGGGTAACTATGGCTACACCTTC. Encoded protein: CASSKQGNYGYTF.

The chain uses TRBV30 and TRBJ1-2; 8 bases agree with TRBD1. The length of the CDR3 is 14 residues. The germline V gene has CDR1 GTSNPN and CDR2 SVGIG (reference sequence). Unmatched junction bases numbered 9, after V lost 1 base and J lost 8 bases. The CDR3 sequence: CAWSGGQGISGYTF. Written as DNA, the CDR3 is TGTGCCTGGAGTGGAGGACAGGGAATTTCAGGCTACACCTTC.

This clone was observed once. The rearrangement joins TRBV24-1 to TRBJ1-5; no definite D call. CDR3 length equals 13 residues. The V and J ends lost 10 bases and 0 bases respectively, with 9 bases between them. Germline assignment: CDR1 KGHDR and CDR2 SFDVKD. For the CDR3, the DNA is TGTGCCACTGCCTACGCTAGCAATCAGCCCCAGCATTTT. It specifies CATAYASNQPQHF.

The CDR3 reads CASKSRVSGNTIYF. CDR3 bases: TGTGCCAGCAAATCCAGGGTCTCTGGAAACACCATATATTTT. The chain uses TRBV2 and TRBJ1-3; tentative D call: TRBD1 (5 bases). This CDR3 contains 14 residues. The V and J ends lost 7 bases and 0 bases respectively, with 10 bases between them. CDR1 and CDR2 from the germline V gene are SNHLY and FYNNEI.